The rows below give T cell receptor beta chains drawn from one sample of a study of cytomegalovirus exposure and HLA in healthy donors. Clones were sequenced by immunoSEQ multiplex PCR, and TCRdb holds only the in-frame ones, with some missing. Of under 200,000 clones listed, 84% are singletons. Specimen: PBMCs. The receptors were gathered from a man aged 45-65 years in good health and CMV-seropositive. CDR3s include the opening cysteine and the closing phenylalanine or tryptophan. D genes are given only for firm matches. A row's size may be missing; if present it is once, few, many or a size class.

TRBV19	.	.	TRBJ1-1	TGTGCCAGTAGTATACAGGGGAGCACTGAAGCTTTCTTT	CASSIQGSTEAFF
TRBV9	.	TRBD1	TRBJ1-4	TGTGCCAGCAGCGAGGGCAACACGGACAGGGGGAATGAAAAACTGTTTTTT	CASSEGNTDRGNEKLFF
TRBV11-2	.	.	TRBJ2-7	TGTGCCAGCAGTCTTACCTACGAGCAGTACTTC	CASSLTYEQYF
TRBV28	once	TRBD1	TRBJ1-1	TGTGCCAGCAGGAGGGACAGGGCCAGGGGGAACACTGAAGCTTTCTTT	CASRRDRARGNTEAFF
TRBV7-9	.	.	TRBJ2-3	TGTGCCAGCAGCTTATTGGCCGATACGCAGTATTTT	CASSLLADTQYF
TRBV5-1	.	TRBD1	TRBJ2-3	TGCGCCAGCAGCATGGGACAGGCTAGCACAGATACGCAGTATTTT	CASSMGQASTDTQYF
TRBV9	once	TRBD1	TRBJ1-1	TGTGCCAGCAGCGCCGAGACAGGGGGGACTGAAGCTTTCTTT	CASSAETGGTEAFF
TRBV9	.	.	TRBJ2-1	TGTGCCAGCAGCGTCTCGGGAAGCTCCTACAATGAGCAGTTCTTC	CASSVSGSSYNEQFF
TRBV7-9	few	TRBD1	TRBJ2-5	TGTGCCAGCAGCTTCCCGAGACAGGGCCGAGAGACCCAGTACTTC	CASSFPRQGRETQYF
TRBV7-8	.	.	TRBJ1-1	TGTGCCAGCACCTCGGGGGGGTTTGAAGCTTTCTTT	CASTSGGFEAFF
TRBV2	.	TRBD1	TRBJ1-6	TGTGCCAGCAGACCGGGACAGGGAAATTCACCCCTCCACTTT	CASRPGQGNSPLHF
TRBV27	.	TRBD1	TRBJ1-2	TGTGCCAGCAGTCATAGGGGGCCGGATGGCTACACCTTC	CASSHRGPDGYTF
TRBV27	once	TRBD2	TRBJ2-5	TGTGCCAGCAGCCCGGCGGGGGGCATGATGGCCCAGTACTTC	CASSPAGGMMAQYF
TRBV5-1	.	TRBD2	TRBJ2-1	TGCGCCAGCAGTCAGACTAGCGGGGGCTACAATGAGCAGTTCTTC	CASSQTSGGYNEQFF
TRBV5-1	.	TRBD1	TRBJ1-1	TGCGCCAGCAGCTTGAACCCGGGACAGGGGGCGGCTTTCTTT	CASSLNPGQGAAFF
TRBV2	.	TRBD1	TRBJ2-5	TGTACCAGCAGCAGGGGGCTTGGAGAGACCCAGTACTTC	CTSSRGLGETQYF
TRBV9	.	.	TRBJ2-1	TGTGCCAGCAGCGTAGCTACCGTCGAGAAGCAGTTCTTC	CASSVATVEKQFF
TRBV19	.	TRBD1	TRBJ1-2	TGTGCCAGTAGTACGGGGACAGAGACTAACTATGGCTACACCTTC	CASSTGTETNYGYTF
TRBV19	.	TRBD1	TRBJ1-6	TGTGCCAGTAGTGTCTTCGGACAGGGGATTGTCAATTCACCCCTCCACTTT	CASSVFGQGIVNSPLHF
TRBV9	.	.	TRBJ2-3	TGTGCCAGCAGCGTAGCGGGGACTACAGATACGCAGTATTTT	CASSVAGTTDTQYF
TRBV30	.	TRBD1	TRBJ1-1	TGTGCCTGGAACATTGACCCTTTCCCTGGACAGGGTGAACCTTTCTTT	CAWNIDPFPGQGEPFF
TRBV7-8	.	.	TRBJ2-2	TGTGCCAGCAGCCCCCGGCCGGGGAACACCGGGGAGCTGTTTTTT	CASSPRPGNTGELFF
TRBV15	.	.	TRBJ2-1	TGTGCCACCAGCGCCCGGGACTGGTTCAATGAGCAGTTCTTC	CATSARDWFNEQFF
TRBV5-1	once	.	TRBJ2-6	TGCGCCAGCAGCTTCCCCAGGGGGGCATTCTCTGGGGCCAACGTCCTGACTTTC	CASSFPRGAFSGANVLTF
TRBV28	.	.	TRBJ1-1	TGTGCCAGCAGAGTTCAGTTGGACACTGAAGCTTTCTTT	CASRVQLDTEAFF
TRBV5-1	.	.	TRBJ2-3	TGCGCCAGCAGCCCCTCAGGCACAGATACGCAGTATTTT	CASSPSGTDTQYF
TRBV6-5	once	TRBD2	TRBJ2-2	TGTGCCAGCAGCTTGAAGCGGGAGCCCCCCGGGGAGCTGTTTTTT	CASSLKREPPGELFF
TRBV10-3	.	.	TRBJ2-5	TGTGCCATCAGTGAGTCGGCACAATACCAAGAGACCCAGTACTTC	CAISESAQYQETQYF
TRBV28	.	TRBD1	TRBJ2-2	TGTGCCAGCAGTTCACCACAGGGGGTCGACACCGGGGAGCTGTTTTTT	CASSSPQGVDTGELFF
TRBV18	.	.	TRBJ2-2	TGTGCCAGCTCACCGGCAGGAACAGTTAACACCGGGGAGCTGTTTTTT	CASSPAGTVNTGELFF